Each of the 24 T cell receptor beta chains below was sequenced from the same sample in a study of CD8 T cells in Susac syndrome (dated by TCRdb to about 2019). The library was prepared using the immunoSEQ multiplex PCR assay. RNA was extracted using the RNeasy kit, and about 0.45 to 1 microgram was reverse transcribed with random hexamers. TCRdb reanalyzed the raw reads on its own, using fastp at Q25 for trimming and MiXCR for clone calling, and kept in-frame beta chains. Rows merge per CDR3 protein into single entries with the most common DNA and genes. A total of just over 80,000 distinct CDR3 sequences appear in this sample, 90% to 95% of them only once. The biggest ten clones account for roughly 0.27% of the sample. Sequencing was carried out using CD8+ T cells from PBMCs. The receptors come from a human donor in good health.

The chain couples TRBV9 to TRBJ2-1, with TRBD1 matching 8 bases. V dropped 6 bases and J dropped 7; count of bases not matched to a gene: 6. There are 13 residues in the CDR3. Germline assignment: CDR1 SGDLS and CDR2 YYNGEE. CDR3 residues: CASKGTGENEQFF. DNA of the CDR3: TGTGCCAGCAAGGGGACAGGTGAGAATGAGCAGTTCTTC.

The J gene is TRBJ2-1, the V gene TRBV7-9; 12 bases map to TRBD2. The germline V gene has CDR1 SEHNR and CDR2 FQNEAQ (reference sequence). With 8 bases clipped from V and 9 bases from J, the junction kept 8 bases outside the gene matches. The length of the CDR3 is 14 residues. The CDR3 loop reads CASGRLAGVIEQFF. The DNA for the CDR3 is TGTGCCAGCGGCCGACTAGCGGGAGTCATTGAGCAGTTCTTC.

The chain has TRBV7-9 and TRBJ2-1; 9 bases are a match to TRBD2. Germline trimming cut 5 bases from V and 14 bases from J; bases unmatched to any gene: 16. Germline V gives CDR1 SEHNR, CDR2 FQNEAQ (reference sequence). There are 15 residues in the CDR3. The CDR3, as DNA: TGTGCCAGCAGCGCGATAGCGGGGGATATATCCGTGGAGTTCTTC. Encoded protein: CASSAIAGDISVEFF.

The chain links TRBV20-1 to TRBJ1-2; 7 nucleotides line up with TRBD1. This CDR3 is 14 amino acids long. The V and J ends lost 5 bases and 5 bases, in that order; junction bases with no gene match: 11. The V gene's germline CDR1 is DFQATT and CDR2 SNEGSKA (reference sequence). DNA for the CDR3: TGCAGTGCTCGGTATGGGACAGATCCTTATGGCTACACCTTC. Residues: CSARYGTDPYGYTF.

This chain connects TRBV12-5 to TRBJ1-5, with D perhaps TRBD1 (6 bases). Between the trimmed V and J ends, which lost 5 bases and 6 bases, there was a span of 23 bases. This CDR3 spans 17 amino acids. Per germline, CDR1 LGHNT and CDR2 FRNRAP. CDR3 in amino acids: CASGPSGLVQGGQPQHF. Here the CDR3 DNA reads TGTGCTAGTGGTCCTTCTGGCCTCGTACAGGGCGGTCAGCCCCAGCATTTT.

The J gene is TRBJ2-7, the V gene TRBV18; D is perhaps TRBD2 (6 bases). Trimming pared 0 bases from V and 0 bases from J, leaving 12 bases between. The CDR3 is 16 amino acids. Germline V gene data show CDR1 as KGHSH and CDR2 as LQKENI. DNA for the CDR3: TGTGCCAGCTCACCACCTCGGGGGAAGGGCTCCTACGAGCAGTACTTC. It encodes CASSPPRGKGSYEQYF.

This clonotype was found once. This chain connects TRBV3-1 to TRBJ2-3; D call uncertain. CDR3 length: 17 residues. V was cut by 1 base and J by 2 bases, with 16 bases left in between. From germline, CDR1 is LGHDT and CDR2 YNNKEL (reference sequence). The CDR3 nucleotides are TGTGCCAGCAGCCAAGGAACGGGTCTGGGGAACACAGATACGCAGTATTTT. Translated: CASSQGTGLGNTDTQYF.

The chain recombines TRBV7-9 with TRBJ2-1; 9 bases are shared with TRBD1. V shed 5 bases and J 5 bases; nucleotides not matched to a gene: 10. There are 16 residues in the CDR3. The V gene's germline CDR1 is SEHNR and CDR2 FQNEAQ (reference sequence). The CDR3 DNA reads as TGTGCCAGCAGCGTACCACAGGGGGCGCAGGACAATGAGCAGTTCTTC. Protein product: CASSVPQGAQDNEQFF.

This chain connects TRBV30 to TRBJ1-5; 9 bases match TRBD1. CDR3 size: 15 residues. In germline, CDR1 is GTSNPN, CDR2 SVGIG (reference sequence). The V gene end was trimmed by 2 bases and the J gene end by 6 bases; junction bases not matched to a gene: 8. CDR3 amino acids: CAWSLGTGFFQPQHF. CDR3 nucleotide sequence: TGTGCCTGGAGTCTGGGGACAGGGTTTTTTCAGCCCCAGCATTTT.

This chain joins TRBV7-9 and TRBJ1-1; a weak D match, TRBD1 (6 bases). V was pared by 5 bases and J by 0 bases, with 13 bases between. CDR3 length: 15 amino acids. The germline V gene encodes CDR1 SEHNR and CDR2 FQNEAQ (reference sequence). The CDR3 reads CASSETGGVNTEAFF. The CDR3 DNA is TGTGCCAGCAGCGAGACAGGCGGAGTGAACACTGAAGCTTTCTTT.

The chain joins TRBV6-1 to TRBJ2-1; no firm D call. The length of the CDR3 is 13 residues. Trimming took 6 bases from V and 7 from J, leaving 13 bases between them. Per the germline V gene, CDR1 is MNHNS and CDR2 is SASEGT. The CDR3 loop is CASRGLNRNEQFF. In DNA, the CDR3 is TGTGCCAGCAGGGGCCTCAACAGAAATGAGCAGTTCTTC.

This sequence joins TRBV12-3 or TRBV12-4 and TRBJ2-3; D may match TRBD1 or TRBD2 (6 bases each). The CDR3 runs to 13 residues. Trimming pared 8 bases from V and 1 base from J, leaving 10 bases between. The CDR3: CASLRGGTDTQYF. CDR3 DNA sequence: TGTGCCAGCCTGAGGGGGGGCACAGATACGCAGTATTTT.

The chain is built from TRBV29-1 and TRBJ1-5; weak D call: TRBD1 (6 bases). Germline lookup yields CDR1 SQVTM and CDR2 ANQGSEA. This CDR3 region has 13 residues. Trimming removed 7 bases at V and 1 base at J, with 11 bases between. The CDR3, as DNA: TGCAGCGCAATAGGGGGAAGCAATCAGCCCCAGCATTTT. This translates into CSAIGGSNQPQHF.

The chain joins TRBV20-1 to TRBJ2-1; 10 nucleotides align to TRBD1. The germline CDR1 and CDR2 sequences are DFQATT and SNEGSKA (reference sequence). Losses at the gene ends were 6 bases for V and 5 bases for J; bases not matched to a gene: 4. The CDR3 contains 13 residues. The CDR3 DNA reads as TGCAGTGCCCCCGGGACAGGGGACAATGAGCAGTTCTTC. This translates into CSAPGTGDNEQFF.

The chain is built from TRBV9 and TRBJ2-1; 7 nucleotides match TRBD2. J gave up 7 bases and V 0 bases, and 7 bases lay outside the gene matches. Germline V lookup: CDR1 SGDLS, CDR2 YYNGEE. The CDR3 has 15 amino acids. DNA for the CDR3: TGTGCCAGCAGCGTAGTTGGCGGGAGTAGGAATGAGCAGTTCTTC. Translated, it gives CASSVVGGSRNEQFF.

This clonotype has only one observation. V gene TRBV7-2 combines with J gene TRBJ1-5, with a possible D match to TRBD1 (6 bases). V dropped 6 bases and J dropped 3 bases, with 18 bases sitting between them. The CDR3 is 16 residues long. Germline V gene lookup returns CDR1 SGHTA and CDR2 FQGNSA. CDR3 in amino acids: CASSPSAGAYNQPQHF. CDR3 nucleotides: TGTGCCAGCAGTCCCTCGGCAGGGGCGTACAATCAGCCCCAGCATTTT.

The CDR3 loop reads CASSQDRWGLYGYTF. CDR3 bases: TGTGCCAGCAGCCAAGATCGTTGGGGATTATATGGCTACACCTTC. The chain links TRBV3-1 to TRBJ1-2; D call uncertain. This CDR3 region has 15 residues. Trimming pared 0 bases from V and 5 bases from J, leaving 13 bases between. CDR1 is LGHDT, CDR2 YNNKEL, per germline (reference sequence).

The CDR3: CASSEPQGAAYNEQFF. The CDR3 DNA follows: TGTGCCAGCAGTGAACCCCAGGGGGCGGCCTACAATGAGCAGTTCTTC. The chain joins TRBV6-1 to TRBJ2-1, with TRBD1 identical over 8 bases. The junction had 5 bases not matched to a gene; V was cut back by 2 bases and J by 2 bases. Looked up from germline, CDR1 is MNHNS and CDR2 is SASEGT. This CDR3 region has 16 residues.

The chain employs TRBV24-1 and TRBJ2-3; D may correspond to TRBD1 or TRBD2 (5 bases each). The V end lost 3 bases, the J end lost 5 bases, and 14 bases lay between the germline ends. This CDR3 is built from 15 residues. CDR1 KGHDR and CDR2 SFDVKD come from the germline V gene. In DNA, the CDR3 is TGTGCCACCAGTGATCCCGGGACGACTGTAGATACGCAGTATTTT. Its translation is CATSDPGTTVDTQYF.

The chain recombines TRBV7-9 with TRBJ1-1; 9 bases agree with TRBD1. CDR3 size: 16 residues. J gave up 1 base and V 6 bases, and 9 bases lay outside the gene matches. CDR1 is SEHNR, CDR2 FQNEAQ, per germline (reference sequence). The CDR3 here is CASSVKPGQGNTEAFF. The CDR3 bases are TGTGCCAGCAGTGTTAAGCCGGGACAGGGGAACACTGAAGCTTTCTTT.

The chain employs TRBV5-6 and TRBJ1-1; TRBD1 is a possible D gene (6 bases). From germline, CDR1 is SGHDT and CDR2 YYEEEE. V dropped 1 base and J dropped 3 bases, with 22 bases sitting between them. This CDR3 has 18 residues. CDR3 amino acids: CASSLRANYREGDTEAFF. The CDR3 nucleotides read TGTGCCAGCAGCTTGAGGGCCAACTACAGGGAAGGGGACACTGAAGCTTTCTTT.

CDR3 residues: CSAREADLYEQYV. DNA of the CDR3: TGCAGTGCTAGAGAGGCGGATCTCTACGAGCAGTACGTC. The rearrangement links TRBV20-1 to TRBJ2-7; D remains unclear. Germline V gene data show CDR1 as DFQATT and CDR2 as SNEGSKA (reference sequence). The V end lost 0 bases, the J end lost 3 bases, and 9 bases lay between the germline ends. This CDR3 contains 13 residues.

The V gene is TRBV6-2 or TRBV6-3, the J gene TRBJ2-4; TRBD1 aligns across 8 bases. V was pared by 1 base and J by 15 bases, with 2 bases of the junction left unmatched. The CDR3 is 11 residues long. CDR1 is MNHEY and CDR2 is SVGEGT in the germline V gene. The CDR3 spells CASSYYGQGYF. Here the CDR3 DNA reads TGTGCCAGCAGTTACTACGGACAGGGGTACTTC.

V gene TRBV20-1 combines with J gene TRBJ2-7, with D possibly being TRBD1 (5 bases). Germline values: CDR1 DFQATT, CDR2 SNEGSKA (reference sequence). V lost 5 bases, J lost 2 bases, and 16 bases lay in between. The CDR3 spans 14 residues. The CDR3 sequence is CSAPDRENPYEQYV. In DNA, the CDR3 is TGCAGTGCTCCCGACAGAGAGAACCCCTACGAGCAGTACGTC.